A single sample is the source of the 12 T cell receptor beta chains below, sequenced in a study of blood T cell repertoires in COVID-19 (dated by TCRdb to the early 2020s). The method was the immunoSEQ multiplex PCR assay. TCRdb stores this immuneACCESS table with in-frame sequences only. Part of the clones is absent; in the studies checked, under half of the shortfall reflects unresolved V genes, and no reason is known for the rest. Within this sample are some 220,000 clones, with roughly 85% of them counted one time only. The ten largest make up over 2.5% of the sample. Sequences were obtained from peripheral blood. These receptors originate from a man aged 45-65 years who had recovered from COVID-19.

This clone has only a few counts. This chain links TRBV7-2 with TRBJ2-7; 16 bases are shared with TRBD2. Germline V gives CDR1 SGHTA, CDR2 FQGNSA. This CDR3 is built from 17 residues. The V gene end was trimmed by 4 bases and the J gene end by 7 bases; junction bases not matched to a gene: 10. The CDR3 loop reads CASSSSGLAGGPGEQYF. DNA for the CDR3: TGTGCCAGCAGCTCCTCGGGACTAGCGGGAGGGCCGGGTGAGCAGTACTTC. The full variable domain, completed using reference TRBV7-2 and TRBJ2-7, is GAGVSQSPSNKVTEKGKDVELRCDPISGHTALYWYRQSLGQGLEFLIYFQGNSAPDKSGLPSDRFSAERTGGSVSTLTIQRTQQEDSAVYLCASSSSGLAGGPGEQYFGPGTRLTVT.

The rearrangement links TRBV18 to TRBJ2-2; D uncertain. The CDR3 covers 15 residues. Germline V gives CDR1 KGHSH, CDR2 LQKENI. V gave up 3 bases and J gave up 0 bases, with 8 bases separating them. DNA of the CDR3: TGTGCCAGCTCACCCACTATACCGAACACCGGGGAGCTGTTTTTT. Encoded protein: CASSPTIPNTGELFF.

The chain joins TRBV4-1 to TRBJ2-1; weak D call: TRBD2 (5 bases). The ends were cut back, 2 bases at V and 7 bases at J, with 9 bases in the middle. This CDR3 contains 13 residues. Germline CDR1 and CDR2: MGHRA and YSYEKL. In DNA form, the CDR3 reads TGCGCCAGCAGCCAACCACTAGTAAATGAGCAGTTCTTC. This encodes CASSQPLVNEQFF.

The table lists this clone with a count of one. The chain uses TRBV19 and TRBJ2-1, with 10 nucleotides matching TRBD2. Trimming at V came to 3 bases and at J to 6 bases, leaving 8 bases not matched to a gene. Germline CDR1 reads LNHDA; CDR2 reads SQIVND (reference sequence). This CDR3 is built from 16 residues. DNA of the CDR3: TGTGCCAGTAGTATCCACCCAGCGGGAGGGGGCAATGAGCAGTTCTTC. Translation: CASSIHPAGGGNEQFF.

CDR3 DNA: TGTGCCAGCAACCGCCGGACTAGCGGGAGGAGTGGTTACGAGCAGTACTTC. Protein product: CASNRRTSGRSGYEQYF. The J gene is TRBJ2-7, the V gene TRBV28; the match to TRBD2 covers 14 bases. This CDR3 has 17 amino acids. Germline trimming cut 7 bases from V and 4 bases from J; bases unmatched to any gene: 12. Germline CDR1 reads MDHEN; CDR2 reads SYDVKM. The full variable domain, in which reference TRBV28 and TRBJ2-7 provide the parts outside the CDR3, is DVKVTQSSRYLVKRTGEKVFLECVQDMDHENMFWYRQDPGLGLRLIYFSYDVKMKEKGDIPEGYSVSREKKERFSLILESASTNQTSMYLCASNRRTSGRSGYEQYFGPGTRLTVT.

J is TRBJ2-7 and V is TRBV5-4; 8 positions agree with TRBD2. CDR3 length: 14 amino acids. Germline CDR1 is SGHNT and CDR2 is YYREEE (reference sequence). The V gene end was trimmed by 3 bases and the J gene end by 2 bases; junction bases not matched to a gene: 4. DNA of the CDR3: TGTGCCAGCAGCTCACGGGGGGGACCCTACGAGCAGTACTTC. Amino acid sequence: CASSSRGGPYEQYF.

The V call is TRBV28, the J call TRBJ2-7; tentatively, D is TRBD1 (6 bases). The V end was cut by 7 bases, the J end by 3 bases, with 13 bases between. The CDR3 length is 13 residues. Germline V gene data show CDR1 as MDHEN and CDR2 as SYDVKM. The DNA for the CDR3 is TGTGCCAGCACCTCAGGGGCCCTCTACGAGCAGTACTTC. It is translated as CASTSGALYEQYF.

The chain recombines TRBV28 with TRBJ2-1; 12 nucleotides line up with TRBD2. The V gene end was trimmed by 4 bases and the J gene end by 3 bases; junction bases not matched to a gene: 4. The CDR3 loop spans 16 amino acids. CDR1 MDHEN and CDR2 SYDVKM come from the germline V gene. CDR3 loop: CASSSTTSGSYNEQFF. The CDR3 nucleotides are TGTGCCAGCAGTTCCACGACTAGCGGGAGCTACAATGAGCAGTTCTTC. The entire variable domain, with the rest obtained from reference TRBV28 and TRBJ2-1, is as follows: DVKVTQSSRYLVKRTGEKVFLECVQDMDHENMFWYRQDPGLGLRLIYFSYDVKMKEKGDIPEGYSVSREKKERFSLILESASTNQTSMYLCASSSTTSGSYNEQFFGPGTRLTVL.

This chain connects TRBV28 to TRBJ1-3, with 11 bases identical to TRBD1. This CDR3 contains 16 residues. The junction had 11 bases not matched to a gene; V was cut back by 6 bases and J by 7 bases. Looked up from germline, CDR1 is MDHEN and CDR2 is SYDVKM. In DNA form, the CDR3 reads TGTGCCAGCAGCACTGCCGGGACAGGGGGATGGAACACCATATATTTT. Its protein is CASSTAGTGGWNTIYF.

This clone came up a few times. This chain uses TRBV6-6 with TRBJ2-2; tentative D call: TRBD1 (6 bases). Per germline, CDR1 MNHNY and CDR2 SVGAGI (reference sequence). This CDR3 is 14 amino acids long. V lost 2 bases to trimming and J lost 5 bases, with 9 bases between them. In DNA form, the CDR3 reads TGTGCCAGCAGTTACCTACAGGGAACCGGGGAGCTGTTTTTT. This encodes CASSYLQGTGELFF.

V is TRBV19 and J is TRBJ1-5; D call uncertain. Germline V gene data show CDR1 as LNHDA and CDR2 as SQIVND (reference sequence). The CDR3 extends over 13 amino acids. V shed 4 bases and J shed 5 bases, with 9 bases lying between them. CDR3 nucleotides: TGTGCCAGTAGTACGCAGAGGGATCAGCCCCAGCATTTT. Amino acids: CASSTQRDQPQHF.

The rearrangement uses TRBV11-3 and TRBJ2-5, with D possibly matching TRBD1 (6 bases). The CDR3 extends over 14 amino acids. Trimming pared 5 bases from V and 4 bases from J, leaving 14 bases between. Germline-derived CDR1 and CDR2 are SGHNT and YENEEA. The CDR3 spells CASSPQQGGETQYF. The CDR3 DNA reads TGTGCCAGCAGCCCCCAACAAGGGGGAGAGACCCAGTACTTC.